This T cell receptor (beta chain) was observed in a study of T cells in localized non-small cell lung cancer. The CDR3 spans 12 residues. The ends were cut back, 1 base at V and 7 bases at J, with 6 bases in the middle. Germline CDR1 reads MNHNS; CDR2 reads SASEGT. Libraries were prepared by immunoSEQ multiplex PCR; TCRdb keeps only in-frame clonotypes and omits some of them. The sample holds around 83,000 clones, approximately 90% seen once. As to this clone: Its target is not known.

Whole-study results and caveats: Adjacent uninvolved lung tissue had the highest T cell clonality, exceeding tumor. The study detected a median roughly 61 of the top 100 tumor clones in adjacent lung.

The rearrangement joins TRBV6-1 to TRBJ2-3; D remains ambiguous. This receptor was identified in a man between 40 and 70 years old with stage I squamous cell lung carcinoma. Sequencing was performed on peripheral blood, taken before any cancer treatment. CDR3 DNA: TGTGCCAGCAGTGAAGGTCACTATACGCAGTATTTT. It yields the protein CASSEGHYTQYF.